Listed below are T cell receptor beta chains from one sample, sequenced in a study of regulatory T cells in long-lasting Graves disease. TCRdb reprocessed the multiplex PCR reads via MiXCR and lists one record per CDR3 protein. This table holds about 430,000 distinct CDR3 sequences, around 16% found once. These data are also associated with another study on T cells in Graves' hyperthyroidism and ophthalmopathy.

The source was peripheral blood mononuclear cells (PBMCs), collected at new diagnosis, from a patient treated with antithyroid drugs. The source of these receptors is a woman in her 40s with Graves disease. CDR3s include the opening cysteine and the closing phenylalanine or tryptophan. The D gene is left open where the match is weak. The size entry is marked missing in some rows and otherwise reads once, few, many or a size class.

many	NA	TRBV4-1	TRBJ2-2	CASSPDERGTGELFF	TGCGCCAGCAGTCCGGACGAGAGAGGCACCGGGGAGCTGTTTTTT
many	TRBD1	TRBV12-3/TRBV12-4	TRBJ1-4	CASSWTGTNEKLFF	TGTGCCAGCAGTTGGACAGGGACTAATGAAAAACTGTTTTTT
NA	TRBD2	TRBV5-5	TRBJ2-7	CASSSNLGLAGTYEQYF	TGTGCCAGCAGCTCCAACTTAGGACTAGCGGGGACTTACGAGCAGTACTTC
few	NA	TRBV12-5	TRBJ2-3	CASGFLLSPGTDTQYF	TGTGCTAGTGGTTTCCTACTAAGTCCAGGCACAGATACGCAGTATTTT
many	NA	TRBV27	TRBJ2-1	CASSLRGIEGSSYNEQFF	TGTGCCAGCAGTTTAAGGGGGATCGAGGGGAGCTCCTACAATGAGCAGTTCTTC
many	TRBD1	TRBV11-1	TRBJ1-1	CASSRGQDTEAFF	TGTGCCAGCAGCCGGGGACAGGACACTGAAGCTTTCTTT
many	NA	TRBV2	TRBJ1-5	CASSEAGHGYQPQHF	TGTGCCAGCAGTGAAGCGGGACACGGTTATCAGCCCCAGCATTTT
many	NA	TRBV27	TRBJ2-1	CASSLGSAYNEQFF	TGTGCCAGCAGTTTGGGATCCGCCTACAATGAGCAGTTCTTC
many	NA	TRBV5-6	TRBJ1-4	CASSLGGTAEKLFF	TGTGCCAGCAGCTTGGGGGGGACGGCTGAAAAACTGTTTTTT
NA	TRBD2	TRBV4-1	TRBJ2-7	CASSQVFVRTSYEQYF	TGCGCCAGCAGCCAAGTCTTCGTACGGACTAGCTACGAGCAGTACTTC
many	NA	TRBV11-2	TRBJ2-1	CASSFRGGNSYNEQFF	TGTGCCAGCAGCTTCAGAGGGGGTAACTCCTACAATGAGCAGTTCTTC
NA	NA	TRBV19	TRBJ2-3	CASSGSGLTQYF	TGTGCCAGTAGTGGATCCGGACTTACGCAGTATTTT
many	TRBD1	TRBV11-3	TRBJ2-3	CASTEQVGQGPDTQYF	TGTGCCAGCACCGAGCAGGTTGGACAGGGACCAGATACGCAGTATTTT
many	NA	TRBV2	TRBJ2-7	CASSGPRSYEQYF	TGTGCCAGCAGTGGCCCCCGGAGCTACGAGCAGTACTTC
NA	TRBD2	TRBV4-1	TRBJ2-1	CASSQVTGTSAVGEQFF	TGCGCCAGCAGCCAAGTAACCGGGACTAGCGCGGTGGGAGAGCAGTTCTTC
NA	NA	TRBV3-1	TRBJ1-1	CASSVGGRANTEAFF	TGTGCCAGCAGCGTAGGAGGCAGGGCGAACACTGAAGCTTTCTTT
NA	TRBD2	TRBV4-1	TRBJ2-2	CASRAGLARARGGGELFF	TGCGCCAGCCGGGCCGGACTAGCGAGAGCGCGGGGGGGCGGGGAGCTGTTTTTT
NA	TRBD1	TRBV11-2	TRBJ1-1	CASSLRAGVTGDRGSEAFF	TGTGCCAGCAGCTTAAGGGCGGGAGTGACCGGGGACAGGGGCTCCGAAGCTTTCTTT
many	NA	TRBV7-9	TRBJ2-7	CASRPQGIEYEQYF	TGTGCCAGCAGACCTCAGGGAATAGAATACGAGCAGTACTTC
many	TRBD2	TRBV20-1	TRBJ2-5	CSALSGSGQETQYF	TGCAGTGCTCTTAGCGGGAGCGGGCAAGAGACCCAGTACTTC
many	TRBD2	TRBV28	TRBJ2-1	CASRTGLAGGEQFF	TGTGCCAGCAGAACCGGACTAGCGGGAGGGGAGCAGTTCTTC
many	NA	TRBV7-9	TRBJ1-2	CASSLATYGYTF	TGTGCCAGCAGCTTAGCCACCTATGGCTACACCTTC